This TCR beta chain stems from a study of a mutant IDH1 vaccine in newly diagnosed glioma. Looking at the study overall: Former treatment meant radiotherapy, temozolomide, or both; the majority had gotten both.

In its sample, this clone ranks as medium-sized. Its target is not known. The repertoire was sequenced with immunoSEQ multiplex PCR; TCRdb's copy has only in-frame clones and lacks some. The data contain roughly 35,000 clones, 65% to 85% of them singletons. Time point denoted: week 47, end of study. With topical imiquimod, each dose of the vaccine consisted of 300 ug of mutant IDH1 20-mer peptide. Patients carried new grade 3 or 4 IDH1-mutant astrocytomas lacking nuclear ATRX. This clonotype was sampled from a middle-aged man with glioma. The sequencing used PBMCs, collected from a glioma patient whose treatment included an IDH1 peptide vaccine.

The CDR3 sequence is CASGPPTSKAFF. The CDR3 region has the DNA TGTGCTAGTGGCCCTCCTACGAGCAAGGCGTTCTTC. The chain employs TRBV12-5 and TRBJ2-1; unclear D gene. CDR3 length: 12 residues. CDR1 and CDR2 (germline): LGHNT, FRNRAP. V was trimmed by 6 bases and J by 15 bases, leaving 18 bases between them.